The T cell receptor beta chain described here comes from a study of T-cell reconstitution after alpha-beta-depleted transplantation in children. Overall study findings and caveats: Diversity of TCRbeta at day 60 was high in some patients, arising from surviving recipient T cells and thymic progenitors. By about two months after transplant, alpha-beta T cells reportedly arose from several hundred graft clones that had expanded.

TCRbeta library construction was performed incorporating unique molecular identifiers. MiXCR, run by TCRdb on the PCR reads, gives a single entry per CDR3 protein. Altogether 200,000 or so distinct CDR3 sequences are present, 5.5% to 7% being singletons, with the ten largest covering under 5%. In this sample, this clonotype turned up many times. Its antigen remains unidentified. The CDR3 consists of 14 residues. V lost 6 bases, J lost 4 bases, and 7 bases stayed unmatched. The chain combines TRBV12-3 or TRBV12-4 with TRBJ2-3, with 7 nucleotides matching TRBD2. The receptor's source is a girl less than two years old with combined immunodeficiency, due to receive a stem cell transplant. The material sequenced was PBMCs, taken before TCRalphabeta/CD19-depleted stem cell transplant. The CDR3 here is CASSKTSPSDTQYF. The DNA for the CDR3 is TGTGCCAGCAGCAAGACTAGCCCCTCAGATACGCAGTATTTT.